The sequence of this TCR beta chain was determined in a study of blood T cell repertoires in COVID-19 (dated by TCRdb to 2020 to 2022). Study-level background: Samples from collaborators originated in the United States, Italy and Spain and spanned both the acute and convalescent phases of COVID-19. The prospective study material was composed of cDNA or gDNA derived from T cells, B-cell-depleted T cells, or PBMCs. Deeply sampled blood TCRbeta repertoires from subjects exposed to, actively infected with, or recovered from COVID-19 were included in the dataset. A freely available public database, intended as a resource for researchers studying the immune response to SARS-CoV-2, is where the repertoires were released. The samples were drawn from two sources: the first 160 participants of the ongoing ImmuneRACE study, and 950 to 1,500 subjects contributed by 6 global collaborators. The sample metadata nearly always contained a de-identified subject ID, COVID-19 status, age in years and sex. Where available, HLA class I and class II types were obtained from metadata supplied by the sample provider rather than from assay-based typing.

Note on this clone: Its antigen is not yet known. No base-level quality is on record; no much larger clone is a single base apart.

TCRbeta CDR3 regions were amplified from genomic DNA by means of the immunoSEQ Assay, a bias-controlled multiplex PCR. The study's processing was this. The number of nucleated cells in each sample was estimated from the amplification of reference gene primers within the assay. Sequence reads were collapsed and filtered to measure the absolute abundance of every unique TCRbeta CDR3 rearrangement. Productive Simpson clonality was computed per sample as the square root of Simpson's diversity index over productive rearrangements. In TCRdb, the immuneACCESS table is reduced to in-frame sequences with V and J assigned. These tables do not hold every clone; where another copy was compared, an unresolved V gene accounts for under half, and the others remain unexplained. V, J and clone size were drawn from that table, and D and trimming were deduced from the DNA. The sample contains 100,000 to 150,000 clones, 90% of them found a single time. The top ten clones comprise roughly 4.8% of the sample.

The CDR3 contains 15 residues, cysteine and phenylalanine counted. Solely the CDR3 DNA is kept, with 45 bases framed from the first base. The germline V gene (reference sequence) supplies CDR1 SEHNR and CDR2 FQNEAQ. Relative to germline, V is missing 3 bases and J is missing 5 bases, with 6 bases of the junction outside any gene match. What the research found in general, with its limitations: How much clinical and demographic metadata was included differed by source and by participant, and the metadata was provided uncurated.

At one collaborating source in Seattle, patients were enrolled during active infection and were followed longitudinally through the course of disease. The collaborating institutions used their own protocols to collect whole blood in K2EDTA tubes. Collaborator samples were shipped for TCRbeta analysis as frozen whole blood, isolated PBMCs, or DNA extracted from either sample type. Specimen: peripheral blood. The sequence joins TRBV7-9 to TRBJ2-5; TRBD2 agrees with 10 junctional bases. This clonotype was sampled from a man aged 55 to 70 with COVID-19, enrolled during active disease. The CDR3 in this case is CASSFRPAGGETQYF. The nucleotide sequence is given as TGTGCCAGCAGCTTCCGTCCAGCGGGAGGGGAGACCCAGTACTTC.